This T cell receptor beta chain was sequenced for a study of shared clonotypes between healthy human individuals. When replicate PCRs were run on sorted subsets, they used approximately 210 ng DNA, tens of thousands of T cell genomes. TCRdb's table, derived via immunoSEQ multiplex PCR, lists solely in-frame clones and lacks some. Of over 400,000 clones in the sample, around 95% are singletons; the top ten hold 0.05% to 0.08%. Study-level results: The genetic and exposure-history diversity represented was limited by few donors. It was observed that 5% to 6.5% of naive CD4 clonotypes were shared across several donors.

All donors were Caucasian adults living in Nashville, Tennessee. On this clone: Its antigen is undetermined.

Looked up from germline, CDR1 is SGDLS and CDR2 is YYNGEE. This CDR3 region has 13 residues. Trimming cost V 3 bases and J 7 bases; bases outside gene matches: 3. Material for sequencing was naive CD4+ T cells sorted from blood. Subset reported: CD45RA+ positively selected. V is TRBV9 and J is TRBJ1-1; TRBD1 agrees at 10 bases. The receptor was isolated from a woman aged 30 to 39 in good health. DNA of the CDR3: TGTGCCAGCAGCGGTTGGACAGGGGGTGAAGCTTTCTTT. Residues: CASSGWTGGEAFF.